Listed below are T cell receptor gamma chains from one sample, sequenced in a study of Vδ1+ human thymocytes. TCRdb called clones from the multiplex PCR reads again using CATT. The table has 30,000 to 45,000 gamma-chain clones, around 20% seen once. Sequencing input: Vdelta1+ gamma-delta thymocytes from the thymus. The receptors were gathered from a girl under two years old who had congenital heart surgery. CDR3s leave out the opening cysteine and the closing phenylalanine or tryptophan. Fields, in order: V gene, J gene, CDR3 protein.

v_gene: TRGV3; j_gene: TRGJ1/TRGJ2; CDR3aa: ATWDRPRKKL
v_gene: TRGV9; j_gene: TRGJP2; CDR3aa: ALWEVQAPSSDWIKT
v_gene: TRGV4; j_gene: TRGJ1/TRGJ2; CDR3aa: ATWDGPRGDYKKL
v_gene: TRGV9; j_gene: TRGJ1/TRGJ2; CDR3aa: ALWAKGYYKKL
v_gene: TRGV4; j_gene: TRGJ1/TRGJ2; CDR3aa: ATWDGSQGNNKL
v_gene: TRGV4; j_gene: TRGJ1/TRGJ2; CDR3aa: ATWDGRDKKL
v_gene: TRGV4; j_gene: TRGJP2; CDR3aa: ATWEKGLCDWIKT
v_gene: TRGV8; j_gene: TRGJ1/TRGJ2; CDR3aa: ATWDATNKKL
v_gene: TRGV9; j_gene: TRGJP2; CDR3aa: ALWVRGDWIKT
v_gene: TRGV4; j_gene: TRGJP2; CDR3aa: ATWDVDSDWIKT
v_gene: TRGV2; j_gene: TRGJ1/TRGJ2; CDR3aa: ATWDGPFKYKKL
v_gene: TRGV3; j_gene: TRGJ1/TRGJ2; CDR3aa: ATWENKKL
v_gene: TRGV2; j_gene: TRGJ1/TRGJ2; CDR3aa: ATWDAQKKL
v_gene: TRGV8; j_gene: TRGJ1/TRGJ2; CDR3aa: ATWAPYKKL
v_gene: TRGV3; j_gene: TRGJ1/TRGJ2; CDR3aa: ATWVPWDYYKKL
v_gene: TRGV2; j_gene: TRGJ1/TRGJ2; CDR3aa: ATWDGPKSKKL
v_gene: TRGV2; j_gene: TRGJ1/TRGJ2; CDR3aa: ATWDGSPKKL
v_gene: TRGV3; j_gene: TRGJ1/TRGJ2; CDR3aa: ATWDRPRFRYKKL
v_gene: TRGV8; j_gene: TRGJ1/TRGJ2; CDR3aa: ATWASRGEKL
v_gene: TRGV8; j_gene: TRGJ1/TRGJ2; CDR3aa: ATWKGKKKL
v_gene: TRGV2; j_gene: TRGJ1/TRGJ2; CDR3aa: ATWDVTKKL
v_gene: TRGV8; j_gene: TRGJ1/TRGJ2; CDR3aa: ATWDEPYYKKL
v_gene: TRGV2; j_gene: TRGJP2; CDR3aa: ATWDMGGDWIKT
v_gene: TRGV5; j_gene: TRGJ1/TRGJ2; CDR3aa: ATWDRAISVGKKL
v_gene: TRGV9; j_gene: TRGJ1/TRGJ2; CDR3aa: ALWGNYYKKL
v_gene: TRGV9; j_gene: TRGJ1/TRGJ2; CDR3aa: ALWESKL
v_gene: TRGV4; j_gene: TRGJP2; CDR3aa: ATWDKYSSDWIKT
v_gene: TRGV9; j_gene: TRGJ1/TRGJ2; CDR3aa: APHYYKKL
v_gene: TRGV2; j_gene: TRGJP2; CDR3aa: ATWETRGDWIKT
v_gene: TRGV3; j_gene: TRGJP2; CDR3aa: ATWDRPSDWIKT
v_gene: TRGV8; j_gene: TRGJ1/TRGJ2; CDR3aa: ATWIQHYYKKL
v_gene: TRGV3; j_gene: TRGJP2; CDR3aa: ATWEFWVKT
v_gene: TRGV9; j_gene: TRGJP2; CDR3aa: ALWERPRDWIKT
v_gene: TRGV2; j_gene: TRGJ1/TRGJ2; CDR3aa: ATWDGTRKNYYKKL
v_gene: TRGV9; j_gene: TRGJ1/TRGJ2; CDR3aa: ALWLNYKKL
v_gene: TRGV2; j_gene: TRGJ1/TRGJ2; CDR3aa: ATWDRPYDAYYKKL
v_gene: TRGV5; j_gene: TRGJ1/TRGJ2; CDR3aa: ATWDNSYKKL